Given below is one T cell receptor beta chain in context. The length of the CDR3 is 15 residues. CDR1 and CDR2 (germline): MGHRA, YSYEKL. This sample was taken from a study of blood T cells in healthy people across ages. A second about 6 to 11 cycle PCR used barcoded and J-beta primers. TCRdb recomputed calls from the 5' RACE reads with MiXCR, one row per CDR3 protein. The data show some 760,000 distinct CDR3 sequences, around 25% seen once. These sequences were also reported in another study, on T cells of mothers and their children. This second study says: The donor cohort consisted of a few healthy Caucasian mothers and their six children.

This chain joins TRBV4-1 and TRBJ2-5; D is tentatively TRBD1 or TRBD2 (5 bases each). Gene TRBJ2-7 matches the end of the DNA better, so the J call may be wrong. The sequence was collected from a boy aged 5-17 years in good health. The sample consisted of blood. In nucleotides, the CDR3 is TGCGCCAGCAGCCACGTACAGGAGGTCCTCTACGAGCAGTACTTC. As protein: CASSHVQEVLYEQYF.